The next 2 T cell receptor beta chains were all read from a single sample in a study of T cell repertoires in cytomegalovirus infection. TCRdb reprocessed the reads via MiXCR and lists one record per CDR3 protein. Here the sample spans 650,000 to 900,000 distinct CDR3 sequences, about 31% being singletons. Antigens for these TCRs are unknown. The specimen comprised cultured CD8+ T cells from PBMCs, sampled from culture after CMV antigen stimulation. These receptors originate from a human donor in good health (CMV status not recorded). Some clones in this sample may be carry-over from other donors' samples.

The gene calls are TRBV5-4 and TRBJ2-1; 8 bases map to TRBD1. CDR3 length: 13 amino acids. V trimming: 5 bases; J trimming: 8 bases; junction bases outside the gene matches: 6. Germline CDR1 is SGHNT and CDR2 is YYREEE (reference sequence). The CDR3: CASSKDRVDEQFF. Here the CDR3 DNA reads TGTGCCAGCAGTAAGGACAGGGTCGATGAGCAGTTCTTC.

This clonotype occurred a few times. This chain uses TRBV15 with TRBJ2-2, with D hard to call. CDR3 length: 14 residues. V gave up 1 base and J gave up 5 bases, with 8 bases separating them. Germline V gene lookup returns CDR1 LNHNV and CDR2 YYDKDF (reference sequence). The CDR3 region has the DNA TGTGCCACCAGCAGAGTCCGTCAGACCGGGGAGCTGTTTTTT. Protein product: CATSRVRQTGELFF. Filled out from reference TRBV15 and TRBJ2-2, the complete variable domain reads DAMVIQNPRYQVTQFGKPVTLSCSQTLNHNVMYWYQQKSSQAPKLLFHYYDKDFNNEADTPDNFQSRRPNTSFCFLDIRSPGLGDTAMYLCATSRVRQTGELFFGEGSRLTVL.